One T cell receptor (beta chain) is described in this entry. What it recognizes is unknown. The junction and the germline gene differ at one end; a read error may be behind it. Germline CDR1 and CDR2: SGHRS and YFSETQ. There are 16 residues in the CDR3. Regarding donors, all were healthy bone marrow donors. The PCR contained 60 Vbeta and 13 Jbeta primers. Profiled with immunoSEQ multiplex PCR; TCRdb holds only in-frame clones, not every one. The table lists under 200,000 clones, approximately 80% of them singletons, with roughly 2.8% in the top ten. The sample originates from a study of cytomegalovirus exposure and HLA in healthy donors. Whole-study context: HLA-typed donors were the source of about 85 million unique TCRs, which an early data release held. Study results and limitations: When analyzed later, a missense DCLRE1C variant was found to be linked to TCR beta V- and J-gene trimming. The classifier reportedly diagnosed cytomegalovirus status with high specificity and sensitivity.

The clonotype originates from a woman aged 35 to 49 in good health and CMV-seropositive. V and J are TRBV5-1 and TRBJ2-1, with D possibly matching TRBD2 (5 bases). What was sequenced was PBMCs. CDR3 in amino acids: CAGSIIAPSSYNEQFF. In DNA, the CDR3 is TGCGCCGGCAGCATTATAGCGCCGAGCTCCTACAATGAGCAGTTCTTC.